This T cell receptor beta chain was profiled in a study of shared clonotypes between healthy human individuals. Per sorted-subset replicate PCR, input was roughly 220 ng DNA, representing tens of thousands of T cell genomes. This table comes from immunoSEQ multiplex PCR, and its TCRdb copy is limited to in-frame clones, with some not included. This table has about 2.4 million clones, over 85% appearing once. V was pared by 1 base and J by 2 bases, with 8 bases between. CDR3 size: 14 residues. Germline assignment: CDR1 SGHTA and CDR2 FQGNSA. Material for sequencing was naive CD4+ T cells from PBMCs. This sample's subset: CD45RA+ positively selected. The chain joins TRBV7-2 to TRBJ2-5; no clear D gene. The source of this sequence is a man younger than 30 in good health. Some clones in this sample may be carry-over from other donors' samples. CDR3 loop: CASSLETLQETQYF. In DNA form, the CDR3 reads TGTGCCAGCAGCTTAGAGACACTTCAAGAGACCCAGTACTTC.